Listed below are T cell receptor beta chains from one sample, sequenced in a study of blood T cells in healthy people across ages. Each CDR3 protein gets one entry after TCRdb re-called the 5' RACE reads with MiXCR. The repertoire holds approximately 670,000 distinct CDR3 sequences, with less than 45% as singletons. The sequenced sample was blood. These receptors were taken from a man aged 80 or over in good health. Both conserved end residues are part of each CDR3. A D gene is named only where the DNA matches it firmly. Clone size is not always given. Where it is, it says once, few, many or a class for expanded clones.

CAISGETERGSYEQYF TGTGCCATCAGTGGGGAGACGGAACGAGGCTCCTACGAGCAGTACTTC 16 TRBV10-3 many NA TRBJ2-7
CSARSAAQELYSGYTF TGCAGTGCTAGGAGTGCCGCACAGGAACTATACAGTGGCTACACCTTC 16 TRBV20-1 few NA TRBJ1-2
CASKSGRPNNEQFF TGTGCCAGCAAGTCGGGGCGCCCTAACAATGAGCAGTTCTTC 14 TRBV6-5 few NA TRBJ2-1
CSARVVSGGEAFRETQYF TGCAGTGCTAGAGTTGTTAGCGGGGGGGAAGCGTTTAGAGAGACCCAGTACTTC 18 TRBV20-1 few TRBD2 TRBJ2-5
CASSLADPRDWAEAFF TGTGCCAGCAGCTTAGCGGATCCGAGGGATTGGGCTGAAGCTTTCTTT 16 TRBV7-9 NA NA TRBJ1-1
CTSSPLEVAQTQYF TGTACCAGCAGCCCGCTCGAGGTGGCACAGACCCAGTACTTC 14 TRBV11-2 NA NA TRBJ2-5
CSAGGRAGVETQYF TGCAGTGCAGGGGGACGAGCGGGAGTGGAGACCCAGTACTTC 14 TRBV20-1 few TRBD2 TRBJ2-5
CATSRGGSSYNEQFF TGTGCCACCAGCAGAGGAGGTAGCTCCTACAATGAGCAGTTCTTC 15 TRBV15 few NA TRBJ2-1
CASSSGQGWTDTQYF TGCGCCAGCAGCTCGGGACAGGGGTGGACAGATACGCAGTATTTT 15 TRBV5-1 NA TRBD1 TRBJ2-3
CASSLDQAPREQYF TGTGCCAGCAGCCTGGACCAAGCCCCCAGGGAGCAGTACTTC 14 TRBV28 NA NA TRBJ2-5
CASGRRDGNQPQHF TGTGCCAGCGGTCGCCGGGACGGCAATCAGCCCCAGCATTTT 14 TRBV12-3/TRBV12-4 NA NA TRBJ1-5
CASSSGGTGETQYF TGTGCCAGCAGCTCAGGGGGGACGGGAGAGACCCAGTACTTC 14 TRBV7-2 NA NA TRBJ2-5
CASRAGTGRFSGANVLTF TGTGCCAGCAGAGCCGGGACAGGGCGTTTCTCTGGGGCCAACGTCCTGACTTTC 18 TRBV6-1 NA TRBD1 TRBJ2-6
CSARGGDRDGSPLHF TGCAGTGCAAGAGGAGGTGACAGGGACGGATCACCCCTCCACTTT 15 TRBV20-1 few TRBD1 TRBJ1-6
CASSLGSGDGSNEQYF TGTGCCAGCAGCTTAGGGTCGGGGGACGGAAGCAATGAGCAGTACTTC 16 TRBV7-9 NA NA TRBJ2-7
CASSFAGTYNEQFF TGTGCCAGCAGCTTTGCGGGTACCTACAATGAGCAGTTCTTC 14 TRBV7-3 NA NA TRBJ2-1
CASSFSEDRGLRQPQHF TGTGCCAGCAGTTTTTCCGAAGACAGGGGGCTGCGTCAGCCCCAGCATTTT 17 TRBV27 many TRBD1 TRBJ1-5
CATSDLRDPTVLDEQFF TGTGCCACCAGTGACCTACGGGACCCGACCGTGCTGGATGAGCAGTTCTTC 17 TRBV24-1 NA NA TRBJ2-1
CASRKTGEETQYF TGTGCCAGCAGGAAGACAGGGGAAGAGACCCAGTACTTC 13 TRBV27 few TRBD1 TRBJ2-5
CASSYSQNWGYEQYF TGTGCCAGCAGTTACTCCCAGAATTGGGGCTACGAGCAGTACTTC 15 TRBV6-2/TRBV6-3 NA NA TRBJ2-7
CASSQLLTATNEKLFF TGCGCCAGCAGCCAACTATTGACAGCAACTAATGAAAAACTGTTTTTT 16 TRBV4-1 NA NA TRBJ1-4
CASQFGTAVGSYEQYF TGTGCCAGCCAATTCGGGACAGCAGTAGGCTCCTACGAGCAGTACTTC 16 TRBV6-2/TRBV6-3 few TRBD1 TRBJ2-7
CASSLGLDRGEQFF TGTGCCAGCAGCTTAGGACTAGATCGTGGTGAGCAGTTCTTC 14 TRBV7-2 NA NA TRBJ2-1
CASNSGRDWETQYF TGTGCCAGCAACTCCGGACGGGACTGGGAGACCCAGTACTTC 14 TRBV28 few NA TRBJ2-5
CASSLRSPGQGAYEQYF TGTGCCAGCAGCTTACGATCTCCGGGACAGGGGGCCTACGAGCAGTACTTC 17 TRBV11-2 NA TRBD1 TRBJ2-7
CASSSSVAGVNQETQYF TGTGCCAGCAGTTCCAGTGTAGCGGGGGTCAACCAAGAGACCCAGTACTTC 17 TRBV12-3/TRBV12-4 few TRBD2 TRBJ2-5
CASSFAQGALTDTQFF TGTGCCAGCAGTTTTGCACAGGGGGCATTAACAGATACGCAGTTCTTC 16 TRBV7-2 NA TRBD1 TRBJ2-1
CASSLEGGAGTDTQYF TGCGCCAGCAGCTTGGAAGGGGGCGCGGGCACAGATACGCAGTATTTT 16 TRBV5-1 few TRBD1 TRBJ2-3
CSVEDRGRGGIEQFF TGCAGCGTTGAAGATCGTGGGCGGGGGGGCATTGAGCAGTTCTTC 15 TRBV29-1 NA TRBD2 TRBJ2-1
CASSPSPPETQYF TGTGCCAGCAGCCCATCCCCCCCAGAGACCCAGTACTTC 13 TRBV7-2 few NA TRBJ2-5